This entry lists 9 T cell receptor beta chains sequenced from one sample in a study of T cell responses to AZD1222 COVID-19 vaccine. This table comes from immunoSEQ multiplex PCR, and its TCRdb copy is limited to in-frame clones, with some not included. This sample carries 95,000 to 150,000 clones, approximately 90% of them seen once, and the ten largest clones take more than 9.5%. The sequencing used peripheral blood, collected on day 0 of MenACWY control vaccination. The receptor set was obtained from an adult in good health.

The J gene is TRBJ1-2, the V gene TRBV12-3 or TRBV12-4, with no clear D. The CDR3 runs to 11 residues. The V end lost 4 bases, the J end lost 7 bases, and 7 bases lay between the germline ends. CDR3 loop: CASSSYAGYTF. CDR3 coding DNA: TGTGCCAGCAGTTCTTATGCTGGCTACACCTTC.

The V call is TRBV4-1, the J call TRBJ2-7; TRBD2 might be the D (6 bases). The V end was cut by 8 bases, the J end by 6 bases, with 11 bases between. The CDR3 has 11 amino acids. The germline V gene encodes CDR1 MGHRA and CDR2 YSYEKL. The CDR3 DNA reads as TGCGCCAGCGGGAGTAGCGGCGAGCAGTACTTC. Translating it yields CASGSSGEQYF.

The chain combines TRBV27 with TRBJ2-2; 9 bases agree with TRBD2. The germline CDR1 and CDR2 sequences are MNHEY and SMNVEV (reference sequence). Trimming at V came to 2 bases and at J to 2 bases, leaving 3 bases not matched to a gene. The CDR3 contains 16 residues. CDR3 loop: CASSLRLAANTGELFF. The DNA of the CDR3 is TGTGCCAGCAGTTTACGACTAGCGGCCAACACCGGGGAGCTGTTTTTT.

J is TRBJ1-6 and V is TRBV25-1; 7 nucleotides agree with TRBD1. V was clipped by 5 bases and J by 4 bases; unmatched bases: 2. CDR3 length equals 14 residues. Germline lookup yields CDR1 MGHDK and CDR2 SYGVNS. The CDR3 here is CASSPGQYNSPLHF. In DNA form, the CDR3 reads TGTGCCAGCAGTCCGGGACAGTATAATTCACCCCTCCACTTT.

The rearrangement uses TRBV12-5 and TRBJ2-5, with 7 bases aligning to TRBD1. In germline, CDR1 is LGHNT, CDR2 FRNRAP. The trim removed 11 bases at V and 5 bases at J, leaving 8 bases unmatched. This CDR3 has 12 amino acids. The CDR3 spells CASEGAQETQYF. CDR3 DNA sequence: TGTGCTTCTGAGGGGGCGCAGGAGACCCAGTACTTC. Full variable domain (rest looked up from reference TRBV12-5 and TRBJ2-5): DARVTQTPRHKVTEMGQEVTMRCQPILGHNTVFWYRQTMMQGLELLAYFRNRAPLDDSGMPKDRFSAEMPDATLATLKIQPSEPRDSAVYFCASEGAQETQYFGPGTRLLVL.

The sample holds a few counts of this clone. V is TRBV9 and J is TRBJ1-6; no firm D call. Deletions cut 4 bases from V and 0 bases from J, with 11 bases between. Per germline, CDR1 SGDLS and CDR2 YYNGEE. The CDR3 spans 16 residues. The DNA for the CDR3 is TGTGCCAGCAGCCCCCATCCCGACTCCTATAATTCACCCCTCCACTTT. Its protein is CASSPHPDSYNSPLHF.

The chain joins TRBV3-1 (or the pseudogene TRBV3-2) to TRBJ2-3; 9 nucleotides align to TRBD2. CDR3 length: 16 residues. After removal of 6 bases from V and 0 bases from J, the junction contained 7 bases not matched to a gene. The germline V gene encodes CDR1 LGHDT and CDR2 YNNKEL (reference sequence). The CDR3 region is CASRRRLAESTDTQYF. CDR3 DNA sequence: TGTGCCAGCAGACGTCGACTAGCGGAGAGCACAGATACGCAGTATTTT.

V is TRBV10-3 and J is TRBJ2-1; TRBD2 matches 8 bases. The germline CDR1 and CDR2 sequences are ENHRY and SYGVKD. Trimming cost V 5 bases and J 4 bases; bases outside gene matches: 10. The CDR3 is 16 residues long. CDR3 sequence: CAISQAGLAGYNEQFF. CDR3 sequence (DNA): TGTGCCATCAGTCAGGCGGGGCTAGCGGGTTACAATGAGCAGTTCTTC.

The V and J genes are TRBV5-4 and TRBJ2-2, with TRBD2 matching over 7 bases. The CDR3 is made up of 14 amino acids. V shed 5 bases and J 7 bases; nucleotides not matched to a gene: 8. The germline V gene has CDR1 SGHNT and CDR2 YYREEE (reference sequence). This CDR3 is CASRKSGTNGELFF. In DNA, the CDR3 is TGTGCCAGCAGGAAAAGCGGGACCAACGGGGAGCTGTTTTTT.